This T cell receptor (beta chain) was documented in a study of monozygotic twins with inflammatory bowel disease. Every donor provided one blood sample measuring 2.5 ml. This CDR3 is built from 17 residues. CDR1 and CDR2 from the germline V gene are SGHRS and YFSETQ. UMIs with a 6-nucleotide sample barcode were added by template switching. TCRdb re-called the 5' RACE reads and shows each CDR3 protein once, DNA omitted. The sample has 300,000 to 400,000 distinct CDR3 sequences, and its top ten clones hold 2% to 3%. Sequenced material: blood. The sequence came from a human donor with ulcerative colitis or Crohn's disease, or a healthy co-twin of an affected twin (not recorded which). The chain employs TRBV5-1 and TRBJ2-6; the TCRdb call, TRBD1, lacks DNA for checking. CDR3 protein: CASSQQGDLSGANVLTF. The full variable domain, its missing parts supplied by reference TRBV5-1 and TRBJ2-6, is KAGVTQTPRYLIKTRGQQVTLSCSPISGHRSVSWYQQTPGQGLQFLFEYFSETQRNKGNFPGRFSGRQFSNSRSEMNVSTLELGDSALYLCASSQQGDLSGANVLTFGAGSRLTVL.